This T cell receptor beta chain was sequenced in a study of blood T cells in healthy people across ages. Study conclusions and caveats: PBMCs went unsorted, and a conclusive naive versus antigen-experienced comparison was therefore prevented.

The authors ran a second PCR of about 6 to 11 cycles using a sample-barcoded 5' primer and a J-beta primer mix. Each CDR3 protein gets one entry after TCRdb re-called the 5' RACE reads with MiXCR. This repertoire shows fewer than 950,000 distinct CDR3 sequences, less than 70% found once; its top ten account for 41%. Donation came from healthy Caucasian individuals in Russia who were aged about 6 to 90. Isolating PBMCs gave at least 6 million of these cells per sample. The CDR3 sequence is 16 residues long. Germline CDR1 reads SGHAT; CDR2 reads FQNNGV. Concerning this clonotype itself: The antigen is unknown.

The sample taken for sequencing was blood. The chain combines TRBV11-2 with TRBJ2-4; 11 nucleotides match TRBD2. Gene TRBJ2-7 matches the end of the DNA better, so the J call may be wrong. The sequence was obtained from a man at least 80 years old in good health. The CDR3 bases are TGTGCCAGCAGCTTAGTCTGGACTAGCGGGCCCCTCGAGCAGTACTTC. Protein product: CASSLVWTSGPLEQYF.